The 32 T cell receptor beta chains below were found in one sample sequenced in a study of radiotherapy plus CTLA-4 blockade in lung cancer. The table came from immunoSEQ multiplex PCR; TCRdb's copy has only in-frame clones and leaves some out. The table shows roughly 110,000 clones, with around 85% occurring only once. The sequenced sample was peripheral blood, obtained from a patient treated with radiotherapy plus ipilimumab. The source of these receptors is a human donor with non-small cell lung cancer that progressed on radiotherapy plus ipilimumab. Some clones in this sample may be carry-over from other donors' samples.

The rearrangement links TRBV6-5 to TRBJ2-3; D call uncertain. The CDR3 is 13 amino acids. V lost 7 bases, J lost 4 bases, and 12 bases lay in between. Germline assignment: CDR1 MNHEY and CDR2 SVGAGI. The CDR3 protein is CASNGWSSDTQYF. Here the CDR3 DNA reads TGTGCCAGCAACGGTTGGTCTTCAGATACGCAGTATTTT.

The chain employs TRBV21-1 and TRBJ1-5. TRBV21-1 is deemed a pseudogene. This CDR3 is 14 amino acids long. This CDR3 reads CASSKALEYQPQHF. The CDR3 coding sequence is TGTGCCAGCAGCAAAGCGCTTGAGTATCAGCCCCAGCATTTT.

The chain recombines TRBV5-4 with TRBJ1-2; 11 positions match TRBD1. Trimming removed 3 bases from V and 8 bases from J; junction bases left unmatched: 6. Germline CDR1 is SGHNT and CDR2 is YYREEE (reference sequence). The CDR3 runs 14 residues. The CDR3: CASSWGQGERGYTF. Written as DNA, the CDR3 is TGTGCCAGCAGCTGGGGACAGGGGGAAAGAGGCTACACCTTC.

This clone was detected a few times. J is TRBJ2-7 and V is TRBV5-1, with a weak D call TRBD1 (6 bases). Trimming cost V 3 bases and J 4 bases, with 11 bases left between them. The CDR3 totals 13 residues. Per the germline V gene, CDR1 is SGHRS and CDR2 is YFSETQ. The CDR3 protein is CASSSGQLYEQYF. CDR3 coding DNA: TGCGCCAGCAGCTCGGGACAACTTTACGAGCAGTACTTC. The full variable domain, rest sourced from reference TRBV5-1 and TRBJ2-7, is KAGVTQTPRYLIKTRGQQVTLSCSPISGHRSVSWYQQTPGQGLQFLFEYFSETQRNKGNFPGRFSGRQFSNSRSEMNVSTLELGDSALYLCASSSGQLYEQYFGPGTRLTVT.

The rearrangement links TRBV5-1 to TRBJ1-1; 10 positions match TRBD1. Losses at the gene ends were 0 bases for V and 6 bases for J; bases not matched to a gene: 2. This CDR3 has 14 amino acids. CDR1 and CDR2 from the germline V gene are SGHRS and YFSETQ. CDR3 nucleotide sequence: TGCGCCAGCAGCTTGGGGACAGGGGGGTCTGAAGCTTTCTTT. This sequence encodes CASSLGTGGSEAFF.

The CDR3 loop is CASSRDLQETQYF. CDR3 nucleotide sequence: TGTGCCAGCAGCCGGGACTTACAAGAGACCCAGTACTTC. The chain links TRBV9 to TRBJ2-5, with D possibly being TRBD2 (6 bases). V gave up 4 bases and J gave up 2 bases, with 9 bases separating them. The CDR3 runs to 13 residues. Germline CDR1 is SGDLS and CDR2 is YYNGEE.

The table lists this clone with a few counts. This chain links TRBV9 with TRBJ2-1; no clear D gene. V lost 4 bases and J lost 2, with 13 bases in between. This CDR3 comprises 15 residues. Germline V lookup: CDR1 SGDLS, CDR2 YYNGEE. CDR3 coding DNA: TGTGCCAGCAGCTTAAGTCCCGGTGCCTACAATGAGCAGTTCTTC. Translation gives CASSLSPGAYNEQFF.

The rearrangement uses TRBV11-2 and TRBJ1-1; TRBD1 matches at 8 bases. CDR1 SGHAT and CDR2 FQNNGV come from the germline V gene. The CDR3 spans 14 residues. V shed 1 base and J 6 bases; nucleotides not matched to a gene: 4. CDR3 region: CASSLGQGAAEAFF. CDR3 coding DNA: TGTGCCAGCAGCTTAGGCCAGGGGGCTGCTGAAGCTTTCTTT.

V gene TRBV4-3 combines with J gene TRBJ1-2; 7 nucleotides align to TRBD1. The J segment lost 4 bases and the V segment lost 3 bases, leaving 11 bases of the junction unmatched. This CDR3 is built from 16 residues. The germline V gene has CDR1 LGHNA and CDR2 YSLEER. The CDR3 DNA sequence: TGCGCCAGCAGCCAGGGGGCACAGGGGCAGGGCTATGGCTACACCTTC. The encoded protein is CASSQGAQGQGYGYTF.

This clone counts as medium-sized (0.01 to 0.1%). V and J are TRBV7-9 and TRBJ2-1; TRBD2 aligns across 8 bases. The CDR3 has 17 amino acids. Germline V gene sequence: CDR1 SEHNR, CDR2 FQNEAQ (reference sequence). V was pared by 5 bases and J by 0 bases, with 9 bases of the junction left unmatched. CDR3 coding DNA: TGTGCCAGCAGCCGAGGGGCGGGGGGACCCTCCTACAATGAGCAGTTCTTC. Translation: CASSRGAGGPSYNEQFF.

With regard to this clone: At one end the junction does not follow the germline gene, possibly because of a read error. This chain connects TRBV5-1 to TRBJ2-3, with TRBD1 identical over 7 bases. Germline CDR1 and CDR2: SGHRS and YFSETQ. The CDR3 consists of 15 residues. The CDR3 DNA reads as TGCGCCAACAGCTTCCTGACAGGGAACACAGATACGCAGTATTTT. This sequence encodes CANSFLTGNTDTQYF.

The V gene is TRBV6-1, the J gene TRBJ1-2, with D possibly TRBD1 on 6 matching bases. Trimming pared 1 base from V and 4 bases from J, leaving 13 bases between. Germline CDR1 MNHNS, CDR2 SASEGT. This CDR3 is 15 amino acids long. CDR3 region: CASSEDGGGGYGYTF. DNA for the CDR3: TGTGCCAGCAGTGAAGATGGAGGGGGAGGCTATGGCTACACCTTC.

The chain couples TRBV5-4 to TRBJ2-3; 9 bases line up with TRBD1. The CDR3 is 18 residues long. Trimming at V came to 3 bases and at J to 2 bases, leaving 13 bases not matched to a gene. Germline loops: CDR1 SGHNT, CDR2 YYREEE (reference sequence). CDR3 coding DNA: TGTGCCAGCAGCTGGGTGGGGGACAGGGAGATTTTCACAGATACGCAGTATTTT. Protein sequence: CASSWVGDREIFTDTQYF.

The V call is TRBV6-5, the J call TRBJ2-1; the D gene is possibly TRBD1 (5 bases). The germline V and J ends were trimmed by 5 bases and 9 bases, with 11 bases remaining between them. Germline V gives CDR1 MNHEY, CDR2 SVGAGI. This CDR3 region has 12 residues. The CDR3 loop reads CASSSRDGEQFF. The CDR3 coding sequence is TGTGCCAGCAGTAGCAGGGATGGTGAGCAGTTCTTC.

The chain recombines TRBV7-3 with TRBJ1-2; maybe TRBD1 (6 bases). Trimming left V 4 bases short and J 4 bases short, with 13 bases between. Germline V CDR1 and CDR2: SGHTA, FQGTGA. The CDR3 runs to 14 residues. The CDR3 DNA sequence: TGTGCCAGCAGCTCTTTTACAGGGCCCTATGGCTACACCTTC. Translated, it gives CASSSFTGPYGYTF.

The chain has TRBV5-8 and TRBJ2-6; possible D gene TRBD1, 6 bases. V was clipped by 0 bases and J by 10 bases, with 17 bases between them. This CDR3 region has 16 residues. Germline CDR1 and CDR2: SGHTS and YDEGEE. CDR3 in amino acids: CASSLGSTPGVNVLTF. The CDR3 DNA sequence: TGTGCCAGCAGCTTGGGTTCAACCCCAGGGGTTAACGTCCTGACTTTC.

The CDR3 sequence is CASSQLGAGGEAFF. The CDR3 DNA follows: TGCGCCAGCAGCCAATTAGGGGCAGGGGGTGAAGCTTTCTTT. The J gene is TRBJ1-1, the V gene TRBV4-3; 7 nucleotides line up with TRBD1. This CDR3 spans 14 amino acids. Germline CDR1 is LGHNA and CDR2 is YSLEER. The ends lost 2 bases at V and 7 bases at J; junction bases unmatched: 7.

This rearrangement joins TRBV9 to TRBJ2-5, with 7 bases matching TRBD2. Losses at the gene ends were 3 bases for V and 4 bases for J; bases not matched to a gene: 9. Per the germline V gene, CDR1 is SGDLS and CDR2 is YYNGEE. The CDR3 loop spans 15 amino acids. The CDR3 protein is CASSGLGLGLETQYF. The DNA for the CDR3 is TGTGCCAGCAGCGGGTTAGGACTAGGTTTAGAGACCCAGTACTTC.

The chain is built from TRBV7-2 and TRBJ2-3; D perhaps matches TRBD2 (6 bases). The CDR3 runs to 17 residues. Germline V gene sequence: CDR1 SGHTA, CDR2 FQGNSA. The V end lost 1 base, the J end lost 9 bases, and 23 bases lay between the germline ends. The CDR3 here is CASSLDPRGFHTATQYF. The CDR3 coding sequence is TGTGCCAGCAGCTTAGACCCACGGGGGTTCCACACAGCGACGCAGTATTTT.

Turning to this clone: One end of the junction does not line up with germline, which may come from a read error. This sequence joins TRBV5-6 and TRBJ2-5; 9 nucleotides align to TRBD1. CDR1 and CDR2 from the germline V gene are SGHDT and YYEEEE. The CDR3 covers 16 residues. CDR3 region: CASSLGYGTGSEPQHF. CDR3 coding DNA: TGTGCCAGCAGCTTGGGGTACGGGACAGGGTCCGAGCCCCAGCACTTC.

This chain links TRBV28 with TRBJ1-5; D is possibly TRBD1 (6 bases). Germline CDR1 reads MDHEN; CDR2 reads SYDVKM. The CDR3 runs to 15 residues. The V and J ends lost 5 bases and 2 bases respectively, with 13 bases between them. The CDR3 loop reads CASSPGVKGNQPQHF. CDR3 nucleotide sequence: TGTGCCAGCAGTCCAGGGGTGAAGGGCAATCAGCCCCAGCATTTT. The variable domain in full, completed from reference TRBV28 and TRBJ1-5, reads DVKVTQSSRYLVKRTGEKVFLECVQDMDHENMFWYRQDPGLGLRLIYFSYDVKMKEKGDIPEGYSVSREKKERFSLILESASTNQTSMYLCASSPGVKGNQPQHFGDGTRLSIL.

The CDR3 here is CASRNDRGLNTEAFF. CDR3 nucleotides: TGTGCCAGCAGGAATGACAGAGGATTAAACACTGAAGCTTTCTTT. The chain links TRBV25-1 to TRBJ1-1; D is perhaps TRBD1 (5 bases). The ends were cut back, 6 bases at V and 2 bases at J, with 16 bases in the middle. Germline V gives CDR1 MGHDK, CDR2 SYGVNS. This CDR3 region has 15 residues. The full variable domain, completed using reference TRBV25-1 and TRBJ1-1, is EADIYQTPRYLVIGTGKKITLECSQTMGHDKMYWYQQDPGMELHLIHYSYGVNSTEKGDLSSESTVSRIRTEHFPLTLESARPSHTSQYLCASRNDRGLNTEAFFGQGTRLTVV.

The chain joins TRBV28 to TRBJ2-7; possibly TRBD1 for D (6 bases). In germline, CDR1 is MDHEN, CDR2 SYDVKM. This CDR3 is built from 13 residues. V was trimmed by 6 bases and J by 3 bases, leaving 12 bases between them. Written as DNA, the CDR3 is TGTGCCAGCAGCCTGACAGGATACTACGAGCAGTACTTC. It is translated as CASSLTGYYEQYF.

The V gene is TRBV7-2, the J gene TRBJ2-7; D is ambiguous. The CDR3 totals 14 residues. Germline values: CDR1 SGHTA, CDR2 FQGNSA. Trimming stripped 2 bases from V and 3 bases from J, with 11 bases between. The CDR3 loop reads CASSLNRAGYEQYF. Written as DNA, the CDR3 is TGTGCCAGCAGCTTAAACCGCGCCGGCTACGAGCAGTACTTC.

The V call is TRBV4-1, the J call TRBJ2-1; maybe TRBD1 (5 bases). Trimming removed 1 base from V and 9 bases from J, with 16 bases in between. The germline gives CDR1 MGHRA, CDR2 YSYEKL. CDR3 size: 15 residues. CDR3 nucleotides: TGCGCCAGCAGCCAAGGGTCCAGGGTGGGTGGTGAGCAGTTCTTC. Protein product: CASSQGSRVGGEQFF.

This chain uses TRBV2 with TRBJ2-4, with D possibly matching TRBD1 (5 bases). The germline CDR1 and CDR2 sequences are SNHLY and FYNNEI. The CDR3 sequence is 15 residues long. V was shortened by 1 base and J by 1 base, with 8 bases between the two germline ends. The CDR3 bases are TGTGCCAGCAGTGAAGTGGCAGGGGCCAAAAACATTCAGTACTTC. This codes for CASSEVAGAKNIQYF.

This clone has a handful of counts. The chain combines TRBV2 with TRBJ2-3; 12 bases fit TRBD2. The germline V gene encodes CDR1 SNHLY and CDR2 FYNNEI. The CDR3 covers 14 residues. J lost 2 bases, V lost 8 bases, and 2 bases had no gene match. The CDR3: CASASGGDTDTQYF. CDR3 nucleotides: TGTGCCAGCGCTAGCGGGGGGGACACAGATACGCAGTATTTT.

The J gene is TRBJ2-3, the V gene TRBV11-3; the D gene is possibly TRBD1 (5 bases). V was pared by 6 bases and J by 4 bases, with 14 bases between. Germline loops: CDR1 SGHNT, CDR2 YENEEA. The CDR3 covers 14 residues. The CDR3 here is CASRDSSKADTQYF. In nucleotides, the CDR3 is TGTGCCAGCAGAGACAGTTCGAAGGCAGATACGCAGTATTTT.

Concerning this clone: A read error may produce the germline difference seen at one junction end. The sample holds other DNA sequences that translate to the same CDR3. V usage is TRBV2 and J usage is TRBJ2-3; D tentatively reads TRBD1 or TRBD2 (5 bases each). The CDR3 has 15 residues. Germline V gives CDR1 SNHLY, CDR2 FYNNEI. CDR3 DNA sequence: TGTGCCAGCAGTGAAGATCCGGGGCAAGCAGATACGCAGTATTTC. As protein: CASSEDPGQADTQYF.

The genes are TRBV5-6 and TRBJ1-3, with no clear D. The germline gives CDR1 SGHDT, CDR2 YYEEEE. Between the trimmed V and J ends, which lost 3 bases and 4 bases, there was a span of 8 bases. This CDR3 comprises 13 residues. The CDR3 nucleotides are TGTGCCAGCAGCTCCGAAGGGGGAAACACCATATATTTT. Translation: CASSSEGGNTIYF.

This clone showed up just once. The genes are TRBV5-4 and TRBJ2-5; 14 bases fit TRBD2. Trimming cost V 0 bases and J 2 bases; bases outside gene matches: 3. This CDR3 is built from 17 residues. Per germline, CDR1 SGHNT and CDR2 YYREEE (reference sequence). This chain's CDR3 is CASSLGGLAGAQETQYF. CDR3 sequence (DNA): TGTGCCAGCAGCTTGGGGGGACTAGCGGGGGCGCAAGAGACCCAGTACTTC.

In its sample, this clone was seen a few times. The chain has TRBV10-3 and TRBJ1-2; 8 bases fit TRBD1. Per the germline V gene, CDR1 is ENHRY and CDR2 is SYGVKD. The CDR3 is 13 residues long. V gave up 11 bases and J gave up 8 bases; unmatched junction bases: 13. The CDR3 protein is CAGRLQGAEGYTF. CDR3 nucleotides: TGTGCCGGCCGTCTCCAGGGGGCGGAAGGCTACACCTTC.